Listed here are 17 T cell receptor beta chains from one sample, sequenced in a study of cytomegalovirus exposure and HLA in healthy donors. Researchers ran the PCR with 60 Vbeta and 13 Jbeta primers. Only in-frame clones appear in the TCRdb table, and some are missing; sequencing was by immunoSEQ multiplex PCR. The sample carries 130,000 or so clones, approximately 80% recorded once. The specimen sequenced was PBMCs. Receptor source: a woman aged 40 to 50 in good health and CMV-seronegative.

This chain links TRBV25-1 with TRBJ1-5, with D tentatively TRBD1 (5 bases). V gave up 3 bases and J gave up 3 bases, with 18 bases separating them. Germline CDR1 and CDR2: MGHDK and SYGVNS. The CDR3 loop spans 17 amino acids. DNA of the CDR3: TGTGCCAGCAGTGAGAGTAAGGGGCCGTCCCTCAATCAGCCCCAGCATTTT. This encodes CASSESKGPSLNQPQHF. Together with reference TRBV25-1 and TRBJ1-5, the CDR3 gives the full variable domain: EADIYQTPRYLVIGTGKKITLECSQTMGHDKMYWYQQDPGMELHLIHYSYGVNSTEKGDLSSESTVSRIRTEHFPLTLESARPSHTSQYLCASSESKGPSLNQPQHFGDGTRLSIL.

The gene calls are TRBV19 and TRBJ2-3, with 10 nucleotides matching TRBD2. The CDR3 extends over 16 amino acids. Germline-derived CDR1 and CDR2 are LNHDA and SQIVND (reference sequence). CDR3 sequence: CVTRRAGGPWGDTQYF. CDR3 nucleotides: TGTGTAACCCGACGAGCGGGAGGGCCATGGGGAGATACGCAGTATTTT.

The gene calls are TRBV7-2 and TRBJ2-7; 8 bases line up with TRBD1. The CDR3 is 14 residues long. Trimming took 3 bases from V and 1 from J; bases not matched to a gene: 2. Looked up from germline, CDR1 is SGHTA and CDR2 is FQGNSA. CDR3 DNA: TGTGCCAGCAGCTTGGACAGGGTGTCCTACGAGCAGTACTTC. It translates to CASSLDRVSYEQYF. The complete variable domain, with remaining parts taken from reference TRBV7-2 and TRBJ2-7, reads GAGVSQSPSNKVTEKGKDVELRCDPISGHTALYWYRQSLGQGLEFLIYFQGNSAPDKSGLPSDRFSAERTGGSVSTLTIQRTQQEDSAVYLCASSLDRVSYEQYFGPGTRLTVT.

The chain is built from TRBV9 and TRBJ2-3, with TRBD2 identical over 12 bases. V shed 0 bases and J 10 bases; nucleotides not matched to a gene: 6. The CDR3 is made up of 15 amino acids. Per the germline V gene, CDR1 is SGDLS and CDR2 is YYNGEE. This CDR3 is CASSVAGTSGLAQYF. The CDR3 DNA follows: TGTGCCAGCAGCGTAGCGGGGACTAGCGGGCTCGCGCAGTATTTT.

This chain joins TRBV9 and TRBJ2-2; D remains ambiguous. V lost 5 bases and J 4 bases, leaving 6 bases between the germline ends. The germline V gene encodes CDR1 SGDLS and CDR2 YYNGEE. The CDR3 is 12 residues long. CDR3 protein: CASRQTTGELFF. The CDR3 DNA sequence: TGTGCCAGCAGACAGACCACCGGGGAGCTGTTTTTT.

The J gene is TRBJ2-1, the V gene TRBV7-3; TRBD2 aligns across 9 bases. J was trimmed by 7 bases and V by 2 bases; bases with no gene match: 15. This CDR3 has 18 amino acids. The germline gives CDR1 SGHTA, CDR2 FQGTGA. The CDR3 here is CASSLWGWREGTGNEQFF. The CDR3 DNA reads TGTGCCAGCAGCTTATGGGGTTGGCGGGAGGGAACGGGTAATGAGCAGTTCTTC.

CDR3 in amino acids: CASSLVQGRRFNYGYTF. The CDR3 DNA reads as TGCGCCAGCAGCTTGGTTCAGGGCCGTAGGTTTAACTATGGCTACACCTTC. The chain combines TRBV5-1 with TRBJ1-2, with a weak D call TRBD1 (5 bases). V lost 0 bases and J lost 1, with 16 bases in between. The V gene's germline CDR1 is SGHRS and CDR2 YFSETQ. The CDR3 length is 17 residues.

This clone has more than one count but fewer than ten. The rearrangement links TRBV5-1 to TRBJ1-3; 7 positions match TRBD1. From germline, CDR1 is SGHRS and CDR2 YFSETQ. After removal of 4 bases from V and 0 bases from J, the junction contained 4 bases not matched to a gene. The CDR3 is 15 amino acids. The DNA of the CDR3 is TGCGCCAGCAGCCCGGGACAGCTCTCTGGAAACACCATATATTTT. This gives the protein CASSPGQLSGNTIYF.

The chain has TRBV5-1 and TRBJ2-5; no clear D gene. The CDR3 spans 16 residues. Trimming cost V 4 bases and J 5 bases, with 21 bases left between them. Germline V gene data show CDR1 as SGHRS and CDR2 as YFSETQ. The CDR3 here is CASSRVVSGIMETQYF. The CDR3 region has the DNA TGCGCCAGCAGCCGCGTCGTGTCTGGTATAATGGAGACCCAGTACTTC.

DNA for the CDR3: TGTGCCAGCAGCTTAGGGTTGGCAGGGGGCAACGGGGAGCTGTTTTTT. This sequence encodes CASSLGLAGGNGELFF. The chain recombines TRBV7-2 with TRBJ2-2; 8 bases are a match to TRBD1. Germline CDR1 reads SGHTA; CDR2 reads FQGNSA. The junction had 8 bases not matched to a gene; V was cut back by 1 base and J by 7 bases. This CDR3 contains 16 residues.

This clone occurred once. The chain joins TRBV28 to TRBJ2-1; the match to TRBD2 covers 12 bases. The CDR3 is made up of 17 amino acids. The germline gives CDR1 MDHEN, CDR2 SYDVKM. Losses at the gene ends were 9 bases for V and 7 bases for J; bases not matched to a gene: 16. CDR3 region: CASRLAGEFLPENEQFF. The CDR3 nucleotides read TGTGCCAGTAGACTAGCGGGAGAGTTTCTCCCTGAAAATGAGCAGTTCTTC.

The chain joins TRBV28 to TRBJ2-5; D might be TRBD1 (6 bases). V was cut by 2 bases and J by 5 bases, with 15 bases left in between. The CDR3 has 15 amino acids. Per germline, CDR1 MDHEN and CDR2 SYDVKM. The CDR3: CASSLAPGQGETQYF. The CDR3 bases are TGTGCCAGCAGTTTAGCGCCAGGGCAGGGGGAGACCCAGTACTTC.

This clone appeared a few times. This chain joins TRBV4-1 and TRBJ1-2; no clear D gene. Trimming shortened V by 1 base and J by 3 bases, and 12 bases separated the two germline ends. The CDR3 has 15 amino acids. Looked up from germline, CDR1 is MGHRA and CDR2 is YSYEKL. This CDR3 reads CASSQVNRMDYGYTF. The CDR3 region has the DNA TGCGCCAGCAGCCAAGTAAACAGAATGGACTATGGCTACACCTTC.

The chain uses TRBV28 and TRBJ1-2; no definite D call. This CDR3 region has 15 residues. Per germline, CDR1 MDHEN and CDR2 SYDVKM. The V gene lost 6 bases and the J gene lost 6 bases, with 20 bases spanning the gap. CDR3 in DNA: TGTGCCAGCAGCTTGGCGGACTCAATTTTGGATGGCTACACCTTC. Protein sequence: CASSLADSILDGYTF.

V gene TRBV19 combines with J gene TRBJ1-1; D is perhaps TRBD1 (6 bases). Germline V CDR1 and CDR2: LNHDA, SQIVND (reference sequence). The CDR3 runs 14 residues. The ends were cut back, 3 bases at V and 4 bases at J, with 12 bases in the middle. DNA for the CDR3: TGTGCCAGTAGTATTTTATCCAGGGGCACTGAAGCTTTCTTT. Amino acids: CASSILSRGTEAFF.

The rearrangement uses TRBV13 and TRBJ2-7; D is unresolved. CDR1 is PRHDT, CDR2 FYEKMQ, per germline (reference sequence). The length of the CDR3 is 17 residues. V lost 3 bases and J 1 base, leaving 19 bases between the germline ends. CDR3 bases: TGTGCCAGCAGCTTCGCCCTAGTCGGGTCCGCGTCCTACGAGCAGTACTTC. As protein: CASSFALVGSASYEQYF.

This chain links TRBV13 with TRBJ2-3; D may be TRBD1 (6 bases). This CDR3 is built from 14 residues. Trimming removed 8 bases at V and 0 bases at J, with 12 bases between. CDR1 is PRHDT and CDR2 is FYEKMQ in the germline V gene (reference sequence). The CDR3 loop is CASGRGYSTDTQYF. The CDR3 region has the DNA TGTGCCAGCGGCAGGGGATATAGCACAGATACGCAGTATTTT.